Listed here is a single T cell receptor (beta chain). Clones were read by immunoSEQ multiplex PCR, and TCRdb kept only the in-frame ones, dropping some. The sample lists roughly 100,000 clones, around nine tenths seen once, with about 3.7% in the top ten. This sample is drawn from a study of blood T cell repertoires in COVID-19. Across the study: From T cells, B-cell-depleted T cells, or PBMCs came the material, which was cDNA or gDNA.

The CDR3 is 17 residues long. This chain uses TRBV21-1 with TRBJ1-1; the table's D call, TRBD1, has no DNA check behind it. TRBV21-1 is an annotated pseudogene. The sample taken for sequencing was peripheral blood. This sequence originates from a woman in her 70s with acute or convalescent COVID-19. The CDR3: CASSKRTGGVMDTEAFF. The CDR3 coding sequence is TGTGCCAGCAGCAAAAGGACAGGGGGCGTTATGGACACTGAAGCTTTCTTT.